This T cell receptor (beta chain) was captured by sequencing in a study of cytomegalovirus exposure and HLA in healthy donors. General study findings and limits: As a later analysis showed, a missense DCLRE1C variant was linked to trimming of TCR beta V- and J-genes.

Use of 60 Vbeta and 13 Jbeta primers characterized the PCR. Study processing details: In a later analysis, 80 million or so unique TCR beta chains included roughly 11 million shared by two or more donors. Clones were sequenced by immunoSEQ multiplex PCR, and TCRdb holds only the in-frame ones, with some missing. That table furnishes V, J and clone size, whereas the DNA furnished D and trimming. The sample holds 220,000 or so clones, 70% to 85% seen once. As concerns this clone: The antigen is not known.

From germline, CDR1 is SGHRS and CDR2 YFSETQ. CDR3 length: 14 amino acids. V shed 6 bases and J shed 1 base, with 13 bases lying between them. Donors were nominally healthy when sampled, though unrecorded immune exposures were likely. The origin of this receptor is a man between 45 and 60 years old in good health and CMV-seronegative. The chain recombines TRBV5-1 with TRBJ2-5; D not certain. The source material was PBMCs. The CDR3 is CASTPGVVQETQYF. The CDR3 bases are TGCGCCAGCACACCAGGCGTAGTCCAAGAGACCCAGTACTTC.